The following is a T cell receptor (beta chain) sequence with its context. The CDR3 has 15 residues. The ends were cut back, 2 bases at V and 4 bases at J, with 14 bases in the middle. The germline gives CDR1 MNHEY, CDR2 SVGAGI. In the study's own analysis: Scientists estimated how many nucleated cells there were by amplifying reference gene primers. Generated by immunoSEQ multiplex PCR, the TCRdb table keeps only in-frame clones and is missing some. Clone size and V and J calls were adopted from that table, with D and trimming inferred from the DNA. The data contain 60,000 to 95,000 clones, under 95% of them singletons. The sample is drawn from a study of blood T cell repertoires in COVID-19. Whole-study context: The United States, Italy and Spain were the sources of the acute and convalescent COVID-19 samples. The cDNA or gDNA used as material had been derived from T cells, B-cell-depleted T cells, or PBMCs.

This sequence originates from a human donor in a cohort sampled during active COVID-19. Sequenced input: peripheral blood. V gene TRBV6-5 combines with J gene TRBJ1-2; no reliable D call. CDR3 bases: TGTGCCAGCAGTTACGAGTTCGCGGGTATCTATGGCTACACCTTC. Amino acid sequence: CASSYEFAGIYGYTF.